One sample yielded the 28 T cell receptor beta chains listed below, sequenced in a study of blood T cell repertoires in COVID-19. The data were produced by immunoSEQ multiplex PCR, yet TCRdb's version contains in-frame clones alone and is incomplete. In the table there are 310,000 or so clones, more than 70% of which are singletons. Sequencing used peripheral blood. The receptors stem from a woman between 50 and 59 years old with acute or convalescent COVID-19.

The rearrangement joins TRBV9 to TRBJ2-7, with TRBD1 matching over 8 bases. The V segment lost 4 bases and the J segment 3 bases; nucleotides outside the gene matches: 9. The CDR3 contains 15 residues. Germline CDR1 SGDLS, CDR2 YYNGEE. The DNA of the CDR3 is TGTGCCAGCAGCCCTCAGCAGGGGGCTAACTACGAGCAGTACTTC. Its protein product is CASSPQQGANYEQYF.

The chain links TRBV13 to TRBJ2-3; 15 bases fit TRBD2. Germline V gene sequence: CDR1 PRHDT, CDR2 FYEKMQ (reference sequence). The CDR3 is 20 amino acids. J lost 3 bases, V lost 5 bases, and 15 bases had no gene match. The CDR3 DNA reads TGTGCCAGCAGCCCCACCGGACTAGCGGGAGGGCCAGAGTGGACAGATACGCAGTATTTT. Protein: CASSPTGLAGGPEWTDTQYF.

J is TRBJ1-2 and V is TRBV6-5, with D hard to call. V was shortened by 0 bases and J by 8 bases, with 13 bases between the two germline ends. CDR1 and CDR2 from the germline V gene are MNHEY and SVGAGI. This CDR3 comprises 14 residues. CDR3 amino acids: CASSYSGGSIGYTF. CDR3 DNA: TGTGCCAGCAGTTACTCGGGAGGGTCGATAGGCTACACCTTC.

The chain carries TRBV18 and TRBJ2-1; the D gene is possibly TRBD2 (5 bases). Germline CDR1 is KGHSH and CDR2 is LQKENI. This CDR3 is 13 amino acids long. Trimming stripped 6 bases from V and 7 bases from J, with 13 bases between. CDR3 bases: TGTGCCAGCTCCCCTAAGGACTGGAATGAGCAGTTCTTC. This gives the protein CASSPKDWNEQFF.

The chain is built from TRBV6-5 and TRBJ1-4; D might be TRBD1 (6 bases). Per germline, CDR1 MNHEY and CDR2 SVGAGI. The CDR3 is made up of 13 amino acids. Trimming shortened V by 7 bases and J by 8 bases, and 14 bases separated the two germline ends. The CDR3 DNA reads as TGTGCCAGCATCGCCGCAGGGGACGAAAAACTGTTTTTT. Protein product: CASIAAGDEKLFF.

CDR3 sequence: CASRGRTNYGYTF. The CDR3 DNA follows: TGTGCCAGCAGGGGGAGGACTAACTATGGCTACACCTTC. The chain is built from TRBV7-9 and TRBJ1-2, with unresolved D. The CDR3 sequence is 13 residues long. Trimming took 6 bases from V and 0 from J, leaving 8 bases between them. The germline CDR1 and CDR2 sequences are SEHNR and FQNEAQ (reference sequence).

This clone was observed a few times. Other DNA sequences within the sample encode an identical CDR3. This rearrangement joins TRBV4-1 to TRBJ1-1; TRBD1 matches at 7 bases. Looked up from germline, CDR1 is MGHRA and CDR2 is YSYEKL. The CDR3 has 14 amino acids. J lost 4 bases, V lost 3 bases, and 5 bases had no gene match. The chain's CDR3 is CASSQTQGVTEAFF. The CDR3 DNA is TGCGCCAGCAGCCAGACCCAGGGGGTCACTGAAGCTTTCTTT.

J is TRBJ1-1 and V is TRBV10-3; 7 bases map to TRBD1. There are 14 residues in the CDR3. Trimming took 4 bases from V and 0 from J; bases not matched to a gene: 2. Germline V CDR1 and CDR2: ENHRY, SYGVKD. The CDR3 here is CAISGQGMNTEAFF. The CDR3 DNA reads as TGTGCCATCAGTGGACAGGGAATGAACACTGAAGCTTTCTTT.

The V call is TRBV21-1, the J call TRBJ1-5; TRBD1 reflects the table's D call only, with no check against the DNA. TRBV21-1 counts as a pseudogene. This CDR3 region has 17 residues. As DNA, the CDR3 is TGTGCCACTCCGGACAGGGTGACGATCGAAGGGAATCAGCCCCAGCATTTT. This sequence encodes CATPDRVTIEGNQPQHF.

The CDR3 nucleotides are TGCAGCGTTGATCCACCCGGTCAGGTTAACACTGAAGCTTTCTTT. Translation gives CSVDPPGQVNTEAFF. This chain links TRBV29-1 with TRBJ1-1; D is ambiguous. This CDR3 is 15 amino acids long. V was pared by 3 bases and J by 2 bases, with 16 bases between. Germline V gene lookup returns CDR1 SQVTM and CDR2 ANQGSEA. Combining the CDR3 with reference TRBV29-1 and TRBJ1-1 gives the whole variable domain SAVISQKPSRDICQRGTSLTIQCQVDSQVTMMFWYRQQPGQSLTLIATANQGSEATYESGFVIDKFPISRPNLTFSTLTVSNMSPEDSSIYLCSVDPPGQVNTEAFFGQGTRLTVV.

V is TRBV2 and J is TRBJ1-5; 8 nucleotides agree with TRBD1. The CDR3 is 14 residues long. Trimming cost V 6 bases and J 3 bases; bases outside gene matches: 4. Germline lookup yields CDR1 SNHLY and CDR2 FYNNEI. The CDR3 DNA follows: TGTGCCAGCAGCCCGACAGGGGTCAATCAGCCCCAGCATTTT. Translation: CASSPTGVNQPQHF.

The rearrangement uses TRBV7-3 and TRBJ2-3; D gene unclear. Germline CDR1 is SGHTA and CDR2 is FQGTGA. The V end lost 0 bases, the J end lost 0 bases, and 4 bases lay between the germline ends. This CDR3 has 14 amino acids. The CDR3 DNA is TGTGCCAGCAGCTTAACAGCTAGCACAGATACGCAGTATTTT. Amino acids: CASSLTASTDTQYF. Together with reference TRBV7-3 and TRBJ2-3, the CDR3 gives the full variable domain: GAGVSQTPSNKVTEKGKYVELRCDPISGHTALYWYRQSLGQGPEFLIYFQGTGAADDSGLPNDRFFAVRPEGSVSTLKIQRTERGDSAVYLCASSLTASTDTQYFGPGTRLTVL.

This clone was picked up a small number of times. The V call is TRBV19, the J call TRBJ2-2, with TRBD2 matching 13 bases. Germline assignment: CDR1 LNHDA and CDR2 SQIVND (reference sequence). The CDR3 is 14 amino acids. The junction had 2 bases not matched to a gene; V was cut back by 6 bases and J by 7 bases. CDR3 coding DNA: TGTGCCAGTAGGGGACTAGCGGGAAACGGGGAGCTGTTTTTT. Translation gives CASRGLAGNGELFF.

The rearrangement links TRBV27 to TRBJ2-1; 14 nucleotides agree with TRBD2. J gave up 2 bases and V 0 bases, and 3 bases lay outside the gene matches. The CDR3 extends over 18 amino acids. Germline-derived CDR1 and CDR2 are MNHEY and SMNVEV (reference sequence). CDR3 DNA: TGTGCCAGCAGTTTATCTCGGACTAGCGGGAGGACCTACAATGAGCAGTTCTTC. Its protein is CASSLSRTSGRTYNEQFF.

This chain uses TRBV28 with TRBJ2-4, with 9 bases identical to TRBD1. Germline trimming cut 8 bases from V and 6 bases from J; bases unmatched to any gene: 14. This CDR3 region has 16 residues. Germline V CDR1 and CDR2: MDHEN, SYDVKM. The CDR3 reads CASGDSGTGHRNIQYF. In nucleotides, the CDR3 is TGTGCCAGCGGGGACTCCGGGACAGGGCATAGAAACATTCAGTACTTC. The complete variable domain, with remaining parts taken from reference TRBV28 and TRBJ2-4, reads DVKVTQSSRYLVKRTGEKVFLECVQDMDHENMFWYRQDPGLGLRLIYFSYDVKMKEKGDIPEGYSVSREKKERFSLILESASTNQTSMYLCASGDSGTGHRNIQYFGAGTRLSVL.

The chain combines TRBV28 with TRBJ2-3; 9 nucleotides match TRBD2. J gave up 2 bases and V 11 bases, and 5 bases lay outside the gene matches. Per germline, CDR1 MDHEN and CDR2 SYDVKM. The CDR3 extends over 13 amino acids. The CDR3 spells CASLAGTTDTQYF. The CDR3 DNA is TGTGCCTCCCTAGCGGGGACCACAGATACGCAGTATTTT.

This chain links TRBV19 with TRBJ2-7; TRBD2 aligns across 7 bases. In germline, CDR1 is LNHDA, CDR2 SQIVND (reference sequence). V trimming: 7 bases; J trimming: 2 bases; junction bases outside the gene matches: 11. This CDR3 has 15 amino acids. This CDR3 is CASTPGAGAPYEQYF. The DNA for the CDR3 is TGTGCCAGTACCCCTGGGGCGGGAGCCCCCTACGAGCAGTACTTC.

This sequence joins TRBV7-8 and TRBJ2-1, with 9 bases aligning to TRBD2. The germline V gene has CDR1 SGHVS and CDR2 FQNEAQ. J gave up 3 bases and V 4 bases, and 4 bases lay outside the gene matches. This CDR3 comprises 15 residues. This chain's CDR3 is CASSWSGRYYNEQFF. The CDR3 coding sequence is TGTGCCAGCAGCTGGAGCGGGAGGTACTACAATGAGCAGTTCTTC.

In this sample, this clone turned up once. The gene calls are TRBV7-8 and TRBJ1-2; no definite D call. Germline CDR1 and CDR2: SGHVS and FQNEAQ. Trimming stripped 5 bases from V and 3 bases from J, with 10 bases between. The CDR3 is made up of 13 amino acids. The CDR3 DNA reads as TGTGCCAGCAGCCTTGGAGGTGACTATGGCTACACCTTC. This translates into CASSLGGDYGYTF.

The chain recombines TRBV24-1 with TRBJ2-2; 8 bases align to TRBD2. The CDR3 loop spans 18 amino acids. CDR1 is KGHDR, CDR2 SFDVKD, per germline. V lost 2 bases to trimming and J lost 4 bases; unmatched junction nucleotides: 11. The CDR3 protein is CATSDSMTMAGGTGELFF. As DNA, the CDR3 is TGTGCCACCAGTGATTCTATGACCATGGCGGGGGGCACCGGGGAGCTGTTTTTT.

A remark on this clone: Other DNA sequences in this specimen translate into the identical CDR3. The chain carries TRBV5-1 and TRBJ1-4, with 10 bases identical to TRBD1. V lost 4 bases to trimming and J lost 6 bases; unmatched junction nucleotides: 3. This CDR3 spans 14 amino acids. Germline CDR1 SGHRS, CDR2 YFSETQ. The CDR3 nucleotides read TGCGCCAGCAGCCCCGGGACAGGGGATGAAAAACTGTTTTTT. Translated, it gives CASSPGTGDEKLFF.

This sequence joins TRBV27 and TRBJ2-5, with 10 bases lining up with TRBD1. J was trimmed by 1 base and V by 0 bases; bases with no gene match: 2. Germline V gives CDR1 MNHEY, CDR2 SMNVEV (reference sequence). CDR3 length: 16 residues. CDR3 loop: CASSLSDRGFQETQYF. CDR3 sequence (DNA): TGTGCCAGCAGTTTATCGGACAGGGGGTTCCAAGAGACCCAGTACTTC.

This clone was seen a handful of times. The chain combines TRBV7-2 with TRBJ2-1; 10 bases line up with TRBD2. The J segment lost 5 bases and the V segment lost 4 bases, leaving 11 bases of the junction unmatched. Germline CDR1 is SGHTA and CDR2 is FQGNSA. CDR3 size: 17 residues. CDR3 nucleotides: TGTGCCAGCAGCTCCAAGGCGGCTACTAGCGGGAACAATGAGCAGTTCTTC. Amino acid sequence: CASSSKAATSGNNEQFF.

This rearrangement joins TRBV27 to TRBJ2-7; TRBD1 is a possible D gene (5 bases). Trimming cost V 1 base and J 2 bases, with 9 bases left between them. This CDR3 has 14 residues. The germline CDR1 and CDR2 sequences are MNHEY and SMNVEV (reference sequence). The CDR3 region is CASSLLGQTYEQYF. CDR3 DNA sequence: TGTGCCAGCAGTTTATTGGGGCAGACCTACGAGCAGTACTTC.

The genes are TRBV7-2 and TRBJ1-4, with 10 bases lining up with TRBD1. The trim removed 0 bases at V and 8 bases at J, leaving 6 bases unmatched. This CDR3 has 16 amino acids. Germline CDR1 reads SGHTA; CDR2 reads FQGNSA. CDR3 sequence (DNA): TGTGCCAGCAGCTTAGCGAGGACAGGGGGAAGGGAAAAACTGTTTTTT. Its translation is CASSLARTGGREKLFF.

The V gene is TRBV28, the J gene TRBJ1-2; no firm D call. Trimming pared 2 bases from V and 4 bases from J, leaving 8 bases between. The CDR3 length is 13 residues. The germline V gene encodes CDR1 MDHEN and CDR2 SYDVKM. As DNA, the CDR3 is TGTGCCAGCAGTTTAGAAGAGCCCTATGGCTACACCTTC. Translation gives CASSLEEPYGYTF.

This clone was counted once. CDR3 nucleotides: TGTGCCAGCAGCTTATCCCCTCGGACAGGGGGCACAGATACGCAGTATTTT. Amino acids: CASSLSPRTGGTDTQYF. The chain is built from TRBV7-9 and TRBJ2-3, with 9 bases aligning to TRBD1. This CDR3 is 17 amino acids long. Losses at the gene ends were 2 bases for V and 1 base for J; bases not matched to a gene: 7. The germline V gene has CDR1 SEHNR and CDR2 FQNEAQ (reference sequence). Full variable domain (outside the CDR3, taken from reference TRBV7-9 and TRBJ2-3): DTGVSQNPRHKITKRGQNVTFRCDPISEHNRLYWYRQTLGQGPEFLTYFQNEAQLEKSRLLSDRFSAERPKGSFSTLEIQRTEQGDSAMYLCASSLSPRTGGTDTQYFGPGTRLTVL.

This clone has only one observation. The J gene is TRBJ1-2, the V gene TRBV9, with D hard to call. The ends were cut back, 5 bases at V and 7 bases at J, with 12 bases in the middle. CDR1 is SGDLS, CDR2 YYNGEE, per germline. This CDR3 comprises 12 residues. The CDR3 sequence: CASSSGAVGYTF. The CDR3 region has the DNA TGTGCCAGCAGTAGTGGCGCGGTTGGCTACACCTTC.